Listed below are T cell receptor beta chains from one sample, sequenced in a study of Ad26.COV2.S vaccination and SARS-CoV-2 variants. Using immunoSEQ multiplex PCR, the repertoire was profiled, and TCRdb retains in-frame clones only, with some absent. Of approximately 350,000 clones in the sample, roughly 84% are singletons; the top ten hold around 3.6%. The sequenced sample was peripheral blood, obtained in a trial of Ad26.COV2.S vaccine versus placebo. The origin of the receptors is a person between 18 and 60 years old who received the Ad26.COV2.S COVID-19 vaccine or a placebo. CDR3s include the opening cysteine and the closing phenylalanine or tryptophan. D genes are given only for firm matches. Size is omitted from some rows. Given values are once, few, many or a class for expanded clones.

CASSSPGTGNTEAFF	TGTGCCAGCAGCTCCCCCGGGACGGGGAACACTGAAGCTTTCTTT	TRBV7-9	TRBJ1-1	.	.
CASSVGAGRGSTDTQYF	TGTGCCAGCAGCGTAGGAGCGGGGCGGGGGAGCACAGATACGCAGTATTTT	TRBV9	TRBJ2-3	TRBD2	.
CASSLTQGVKQFF	TGTGCCAGCAGTTTAACGCAGGGTGTCAAGCAGTTCTTC	TRBV28	TRBJ2-1	.	.
CASSLGPGRQETQYF	TGCGCCAGCAGCTTAGGACCAGGACGGCAAGAGACCCAGTACTTC	TRBV5-1	TRBJ2-5	.	.
CASSLEASGGTGETQYF	TGTGCCAGCAGCTTGGAGGCGTCAGGGGGAACGGGAGAGACCCAGTACTTC	TRBV5-6	TRBJ2-5	TRBD1	.
CASSFSSYNEQFF	TGTGCCAGCAGTTTCTCCTCCTACAATGAGCAGTTCTTC	TRBV27	TRBJ2-1	.	.
CASSPGWENYGYTF	TGTGCCAGTAGTCCTGGTTGGGAGAACTATGGCTACACCTTC	TRBV19	TRBJ1-2	.	.
CASGGLRGKETQYF	TGTGCCAGCGGCGGGCTTCGGGGAAAAGAGACCCAGTACTTC	TRBV11-1	TRBJ2-5	.	.
CASSLQETQYF	TGTGCCAGCTCCCTCCAAGAGACCCAGTACTTC	TRBV18	TRBJ2-5	.	once
CASSFPAGGGNEQFF	TGTGCCAGCAGCTTCCCAGCGGGGGGAGGGAATGAGCAGTTCTTC	TRBV7-6	TRBJ2-1	TRBD2	.
CASSHGQGRRELFF	TGTGCCAGCAGCCACGGACAGGGACGCAGGGAGCTGTTTTTT	TRBV13	TRBJ2-2	TRBD1	.
CASSLLAGDSYNEQFF	TGTGCCAGCAGCTTGCTAGCGGGGGACTCCTACAATGAGCAGTTCTTC	TRBV7-2	TRBJ2-1	TRBD2	.
CASSARDSYYEQYF	TGTGCCAGCAGCGCGCGGGACAGCTACTACGAGCAGTACTTC	TRBV9	TRBJ2-7	.	.
CASSPGGPRNTEAFF	TGTGCCAGCAGCCCCGGGGGGCCGAGGAACACTGAAGCTTTCTTT	TRBV11-3	TRBJ1-1	.	.
CASSREGNEQFF	TGCGCCAGCAGCCGAGAGGGGAATGAGCAGTTCTTC	TRBV4-1	TRBJ2-1	.	.
CASSPLLSIQYF	TGTGCCAGCAGCCCCCTCCTGAGCATTCAGTACTTC	TRBV7-9	TRBJ2-4	.	.
CASSLDWEQPQHF	TGTGCCAGCAGCTTGGATTGGGAACAGCCCCAGCATTTT	TRBV11-2	TRBJ1-5	.	.
CAWSVAGNTIYF	TGTGCCTGGAGTGTAGCTGGAAACACCATATATTTT	TRBV30	TRBJ1-3	.	.
CASSPGPDNEQFF	TGTGCCAGCAGTCCCGGGCCAGACAATGAGCAGTTCTTC	TRBV6-5	TRBJ2-1	.	.
CASSRQGADTQYF	TGTGCCAGCAGCCGCCAGGGGGCAGATACGCAGTATTTT	TRBV6-6	TRBJ2-3	TRBD1	.
CASSTGVGWYTEAFF	TGTGCCAGCAGTACCGGCGTAGGATGGTACACTGAAGCTTTCTTT	TRBV6-5	TRBJ1-1	.	.
CASSLLGDTYEQYF	TGTGCCAGCAGCTTGCTAGGGGACACCTACGAGCAGTACTTC	TRBV5-4	TRBJ2-7	.	.
CASSLAGNYGYTF	TGTGCCAGCAGCTTGGCGGGGAACTATGGCTACACCTTC	TRBV5-5	TRBJ1-2	.	.
CASSYSRGGQPQHF	TGTGCCAGCAGTTATAGCAGAGGGGGTCAGCCCCAGCATTTT	TRBV6-2/TRBV6-3	TRBJ1-5	.	.
CASSFGTGDAEAFF	TGTGCCAGCAGCTTCGGGACAGGGGATGCTGAAGCTTTCTTT	TRBV5-4	TRBJ1-1	TRBD1	.
CASTSGSLVVETQYF	TGTGCCAGCACCTCGGGTTCCTTGGTGGTGGAGACCCAGTACTTC	TRBV11-2	TRBJ2-5	.	.
CASSTGADSTDTQYF	TGTGCCAGTAGTACTGGAGCGGACAGCACAGATACGCAGTATTTT	TRBV19	TRBJ2-3	.	.
CASSPDRGNNYGYTF	TGTGCCAGCAGCCCTGACAGGGGAAATAACTATGGCTACACCTTC	TRBV7-2	TRBJ1-2	TRBD1	.
CASSYADVRYF	TGTGCCAGCAGTTACGCGGACGTTCGGTACTTC	TRBV6-2/TRBV6-3	TRBJ2-5	.	.
CASSSTGGRPEAFF	TGTGCCAGTAGTTCGACAGGGGGAAGACCTGAAGCTTTCTTT	TRBV19	TRBJ1-1	TRBD1	.
CASSQVTGGMNTEAFF	TGCGCCAGCAGCCAAGTGACAGGCGGCATGAACACTGAAGCTTTCTTT	TRBV4-1	TRBJ1-1	.	.
CASSPRGTQYF	TGTGCCAGCAGCCCGAGAGGTACGCAGTATTTT	TRBV6-2/TRBV6-3	TRBJ2-3	.	.